This T cell receptor beta chain came from a study of glioma-infiltrating T cells after dendritic cell vaccination. The wider study: Treatment, given 2003 to 2012, was autologous tumor lysate-pulsed dendritic cell vaccination.

A note on this clone: No antigen is known for it.

Only in-frame clones appear in the TCRdb table, and some are missing; sequencing was by immunoSEQ multiplex PCR. The sample carries approximately 100,000 clones, 70% to 80% recorded once. None of the glioblastoma patients had an isocitrate dehydrogenase mutation. PBMC sampling occurred before vaccination, two weeks after the third dose, and at progression. Trimming left V 0 bases short and J 2 bases short, with 8 bases between. This CDR3 has 15 residues. Germline loops: CDR1 GTSNPN, CDR2 SVGIG (reference sequence). Overall study results and limits: Complete blood and tumor specimen sets were limited to few patients.

The receptor was derived from a human donor with glioblastoma. V and J are TRBV30 and TRBJ1-6, with D unclear. The material was blood, obtained before dendritic cell vaccination. The CDR3 region is CAWSVLQAYNSPLHF. The CDR3 nucleotides are TGTGCCTGGAGTGTCTTGCAGGCCTATAATTCACCCCTCCACTTT.